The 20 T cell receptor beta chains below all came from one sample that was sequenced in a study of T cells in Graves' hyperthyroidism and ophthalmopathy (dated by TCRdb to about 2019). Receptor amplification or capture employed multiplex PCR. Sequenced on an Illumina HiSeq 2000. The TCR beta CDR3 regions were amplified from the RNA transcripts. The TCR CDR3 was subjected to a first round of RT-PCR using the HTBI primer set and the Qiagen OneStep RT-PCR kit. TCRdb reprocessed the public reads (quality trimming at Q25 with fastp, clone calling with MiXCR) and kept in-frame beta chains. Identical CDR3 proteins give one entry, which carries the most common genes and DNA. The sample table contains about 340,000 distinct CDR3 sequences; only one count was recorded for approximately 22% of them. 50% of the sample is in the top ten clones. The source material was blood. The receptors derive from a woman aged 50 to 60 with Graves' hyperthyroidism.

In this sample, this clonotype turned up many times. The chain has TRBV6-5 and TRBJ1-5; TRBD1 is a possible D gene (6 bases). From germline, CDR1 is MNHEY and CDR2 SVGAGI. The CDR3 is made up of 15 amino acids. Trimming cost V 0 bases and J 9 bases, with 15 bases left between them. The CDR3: CASSYSWDIKSPQHF. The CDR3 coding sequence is TGTGCCAGCAGTTACTCGTGGGACATAAAATCGCCCCAGCATTTT.

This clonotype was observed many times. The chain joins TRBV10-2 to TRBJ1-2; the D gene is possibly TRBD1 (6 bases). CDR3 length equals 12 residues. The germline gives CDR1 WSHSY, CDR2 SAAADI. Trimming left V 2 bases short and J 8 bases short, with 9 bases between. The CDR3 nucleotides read TGCGCCAGCAGTGAGGGGGGGCACGGCTACACCTTC. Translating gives CASSEGGHGYTF.

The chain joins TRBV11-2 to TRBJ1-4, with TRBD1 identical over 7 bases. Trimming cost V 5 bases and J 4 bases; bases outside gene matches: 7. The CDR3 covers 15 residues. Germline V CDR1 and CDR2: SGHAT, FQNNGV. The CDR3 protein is CASSVRGQNNEKLFF. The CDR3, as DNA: TGTGCCAGCAGCGTCAGGGGACAGAATAATGAAAAACTGTTTTTT.

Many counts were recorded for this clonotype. The CDR3 DNA reads TGTGCCAGCAGTTTAGGGACAGGGAGAATGGGGCGCGCAGCTTTCTTT. It translates to CASSLGTGRMGRAAFF. The V and J genes are TRBV28 and TRBJ1-1; the match to TRBD1 covers 9 bases. V lost 2 bases and J lost 10; bases outside the gene matches: 14. CDR3 length: 16 residues. Germline V gene sequence: CDR1 MDHEN, CDR2 SYDVKM.

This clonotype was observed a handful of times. This CDR3 reads CASSLEGLRDSFTEAFF. The DNA of the CDR3 is TGTGCCAGCAGCTTAGAAGGGCTCCGGGACAGTTTCACTGAAGCTTTCTTT. This sequence joins TRBV13 and TRBJ1-1, with 7 nucleotides matching TRBD1. The length of the CDR3 is 17 residues. The V segment lost 1 base and the J segment 4 bases; nucleotides outside the gene matches: 12. Germline CDR1 and CDR2: PRHDT and FYEKMQ (reference sequence).

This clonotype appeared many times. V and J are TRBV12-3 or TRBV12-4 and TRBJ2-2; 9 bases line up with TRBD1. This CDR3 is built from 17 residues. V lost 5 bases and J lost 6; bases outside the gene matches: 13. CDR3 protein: CASSPPGQGSISGELFF. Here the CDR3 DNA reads TGTGCCAGCAGTCCTCCGGGACAGGGTTCTATTTCCGGGGAGCTGTTTTTT.

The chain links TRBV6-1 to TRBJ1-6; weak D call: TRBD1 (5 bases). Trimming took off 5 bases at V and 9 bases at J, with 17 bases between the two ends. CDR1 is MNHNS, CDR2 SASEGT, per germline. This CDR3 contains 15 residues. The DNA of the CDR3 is TGTGCCAGCAGTACAACGTGGGGCTGGAGTTCACCCCTCCACTTT. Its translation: CASSTTWGWSSPLHF.

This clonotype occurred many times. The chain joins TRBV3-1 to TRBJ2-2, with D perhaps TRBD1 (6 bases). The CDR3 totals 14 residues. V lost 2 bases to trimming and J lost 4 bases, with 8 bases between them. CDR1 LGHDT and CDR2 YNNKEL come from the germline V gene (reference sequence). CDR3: CASSQRGITGELFF. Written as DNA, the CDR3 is TGTGCCAGCAGCCAAAGGGGGATCACCGGGGAGCTGTTTTTT.

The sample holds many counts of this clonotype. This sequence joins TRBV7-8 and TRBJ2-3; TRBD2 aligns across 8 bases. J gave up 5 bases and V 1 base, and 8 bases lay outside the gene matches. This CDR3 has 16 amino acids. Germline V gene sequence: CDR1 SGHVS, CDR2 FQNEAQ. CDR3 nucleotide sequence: TGTGCCAGCAGCTTAGGACTAGCGTTGCCCAAAGATACGCAGTATTTT. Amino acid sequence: CASSLGLALPKDTQYF.

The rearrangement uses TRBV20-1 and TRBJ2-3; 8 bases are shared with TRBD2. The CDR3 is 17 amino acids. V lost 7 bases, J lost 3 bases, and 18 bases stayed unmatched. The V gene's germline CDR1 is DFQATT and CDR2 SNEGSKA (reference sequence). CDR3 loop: CSVTQWLAGLGTDTQYF. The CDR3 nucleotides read TGCAGTGTGACCCAGTGGTTAGCGGGGTTGGGTACAGATACGCAGTATTTT.

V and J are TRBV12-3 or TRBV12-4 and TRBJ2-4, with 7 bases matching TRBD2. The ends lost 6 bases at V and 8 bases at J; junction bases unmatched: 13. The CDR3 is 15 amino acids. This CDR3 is CASRSYGGRGDIQYF. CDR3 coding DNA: TGTGCCAGCAGGAGTTACGGGGGGAGGGGAGACATTCAGTACTTC.

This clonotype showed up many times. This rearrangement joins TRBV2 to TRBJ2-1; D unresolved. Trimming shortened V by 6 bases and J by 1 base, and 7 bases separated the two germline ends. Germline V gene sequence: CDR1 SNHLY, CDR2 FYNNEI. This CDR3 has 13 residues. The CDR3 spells CASSTESYNEQFF. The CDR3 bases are TGTGCCAGCAGCACCGAGTCCTACAATGAGCAGTTCTTC.

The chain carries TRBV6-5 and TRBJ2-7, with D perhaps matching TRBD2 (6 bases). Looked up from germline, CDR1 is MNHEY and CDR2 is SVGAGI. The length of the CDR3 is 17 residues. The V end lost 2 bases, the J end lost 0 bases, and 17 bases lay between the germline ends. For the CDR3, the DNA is TGTGCCAGCAGTTACGGAGGGTCTGGCGCGAGCTCCTACGAGCAGTACTTC. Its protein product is CASSYGGSGASSYEQYF.

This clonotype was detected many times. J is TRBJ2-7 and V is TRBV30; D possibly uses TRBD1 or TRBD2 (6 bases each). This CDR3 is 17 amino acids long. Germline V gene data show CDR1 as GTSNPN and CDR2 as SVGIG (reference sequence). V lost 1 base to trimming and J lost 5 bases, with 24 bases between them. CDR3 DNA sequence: TGTGCCTGGAGTGCTGATCGAGGGGGGACGGAGAACGACGAGCAGTACTTC. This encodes CAWSADRGGTENDEQYF.

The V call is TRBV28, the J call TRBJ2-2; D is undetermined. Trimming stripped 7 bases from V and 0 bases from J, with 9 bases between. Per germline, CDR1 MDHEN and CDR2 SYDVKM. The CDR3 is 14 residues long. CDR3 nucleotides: TGTGCCAGCACTTCCCCCTCGAACACCGGGGAGCTGTTTTTT. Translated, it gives CASTSPSNTGELFF.

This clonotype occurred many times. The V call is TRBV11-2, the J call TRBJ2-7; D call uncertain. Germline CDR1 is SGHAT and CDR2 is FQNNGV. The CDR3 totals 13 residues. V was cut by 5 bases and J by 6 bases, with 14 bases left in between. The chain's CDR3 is CASSLRTLPEQYF. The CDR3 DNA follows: TGTGCCAGCAGCCTGCGGACGCTACCCGAGCAGTACTTC.

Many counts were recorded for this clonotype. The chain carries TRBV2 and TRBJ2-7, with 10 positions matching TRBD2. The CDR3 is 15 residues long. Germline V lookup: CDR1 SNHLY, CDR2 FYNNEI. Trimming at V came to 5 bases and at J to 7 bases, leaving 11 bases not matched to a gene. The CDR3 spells CASSPTSGAAREQYF. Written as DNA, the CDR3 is TGTGCCAGCAGTCCCACTAGCGGGGCGGCGAGGGAGCAGTACTTC.

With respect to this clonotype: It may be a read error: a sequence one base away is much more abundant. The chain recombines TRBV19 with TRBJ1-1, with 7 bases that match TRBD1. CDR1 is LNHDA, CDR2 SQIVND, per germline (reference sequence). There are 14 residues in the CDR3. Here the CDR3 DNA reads TGTGCCAGTAGTCCCGGACAGGCGAACACTGGAGCTTTCTTT. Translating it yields CASSPGQANTGAFF.

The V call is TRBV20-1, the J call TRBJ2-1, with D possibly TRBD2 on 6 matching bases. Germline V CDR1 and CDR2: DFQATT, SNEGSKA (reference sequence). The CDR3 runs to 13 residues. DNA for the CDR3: TGCAGCTCGGGACTGGCTGGATACAATGAGCAGTTCTTC. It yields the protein CSSGLAGYNEQFF.

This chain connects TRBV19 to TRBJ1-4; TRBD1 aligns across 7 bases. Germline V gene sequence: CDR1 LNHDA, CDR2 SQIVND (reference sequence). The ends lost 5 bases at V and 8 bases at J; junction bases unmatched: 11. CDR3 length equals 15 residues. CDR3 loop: CASSVVTGSVEKLFF. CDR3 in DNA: TGTGCCAGTAGTGTCGTGACAGGGTCGGTCGAAAAACTGTTTTTT.